This TCR beta chain was recovered during a study of T cell changes during pregnancy in multiple sclerosis. Profiled with immunoSEQ multiplex PCR; TCRdb holds only in-frame clones, not every one. The repertoire includes 40,000 to 60,000 clones, 85% to 95% of them detected once, and more than 0.7% sits in the top ten. Per germline, CDR1 SGDLS and CDR2 YYNGEE. The CDR3 is made up of 20 amino acids. V lost 6 bases and J 4 bases, leaving 29 bases between the germline ends. This TCR was recovered from a female donor with multiple sclerosis, enrolled in a pregnancy study. The sequencing here drew on CD4+ T cells from peripheral blood mononuclear cells, taken in the third trimester of pregnancy. The chain has TRBV9 and TRBJ2-6; D might be TRBD1 (6 bases). In DNA, the CDR3 is TGTGCCAGCACCGCCCGCCCCGTCCCCGCCACAGGGCCCGGGGCCAACGTCCTGACTTTC. This encodes CASTARPVPATGPGANVLTF. The full variable domain, completed using reference TRBV9 and TRBJ2-6, is DSGVTQTPKHLITATGQRVTLRCSPRSGDLSVYWYQQSLDQGLQFLIQYYNGEERAKGNILERFSAQQFPDLHSELNLSSLELGDSALYFCASTARPVPATGPGANVLTFGAGSRLTVL.